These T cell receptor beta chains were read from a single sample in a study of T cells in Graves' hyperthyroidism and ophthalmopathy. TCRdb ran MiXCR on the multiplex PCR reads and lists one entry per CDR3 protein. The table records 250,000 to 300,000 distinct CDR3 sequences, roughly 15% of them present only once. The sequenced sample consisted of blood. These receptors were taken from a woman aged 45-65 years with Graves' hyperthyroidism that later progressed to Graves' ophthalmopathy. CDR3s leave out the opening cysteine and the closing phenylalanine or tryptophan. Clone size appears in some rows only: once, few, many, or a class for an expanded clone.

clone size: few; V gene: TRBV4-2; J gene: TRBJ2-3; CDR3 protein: ASSGAEFTDTQY
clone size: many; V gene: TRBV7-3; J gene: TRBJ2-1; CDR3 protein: ASSSRGAGQF
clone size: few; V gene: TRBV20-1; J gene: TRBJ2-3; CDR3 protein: SAPGPEFTDTQY
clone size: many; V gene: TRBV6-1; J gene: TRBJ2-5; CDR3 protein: ASTRAEETQY
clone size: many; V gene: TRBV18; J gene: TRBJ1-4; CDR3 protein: ASSPGTATNEKLF
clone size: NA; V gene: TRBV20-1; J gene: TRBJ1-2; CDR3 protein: SALRRDGYT
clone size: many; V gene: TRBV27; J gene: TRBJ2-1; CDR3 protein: ASRNLAGVGNEQF
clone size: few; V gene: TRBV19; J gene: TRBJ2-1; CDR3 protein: ASSPGGGVNEQF
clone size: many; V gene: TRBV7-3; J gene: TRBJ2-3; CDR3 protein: ASSDTGTATTDTQY
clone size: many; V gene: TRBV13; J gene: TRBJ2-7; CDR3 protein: ASSPGRNEQY
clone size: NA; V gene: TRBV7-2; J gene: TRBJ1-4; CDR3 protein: ASSSASGQGGEKLF
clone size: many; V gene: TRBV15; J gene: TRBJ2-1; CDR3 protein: ATSRETRTSSYNEQF
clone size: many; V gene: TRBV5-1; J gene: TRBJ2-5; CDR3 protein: ASSLAETSLQETQY
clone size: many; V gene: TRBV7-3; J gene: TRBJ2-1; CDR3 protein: ASSLTTYNEQF
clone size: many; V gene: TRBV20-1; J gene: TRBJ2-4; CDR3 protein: SARERSSGRDPNIQY
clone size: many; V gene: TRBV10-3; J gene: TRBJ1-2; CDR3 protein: AISESGSVNYGYT